This is a list of T cell receptor beta chains from one sample in a study of CD8+CD57+ T cells in acquired aplastic anemia. A single record per CDR3 protein comes from TCRdb applying MiXCR to the reads. The table lists about 200,000 distinct CDR3 sequences, around 49% of them singletons. Sequences were obtained from sorted CD4+, CD8+, or CD8+CD57+ T cells (not recorded which) from PBMCs. Receptor source: a human donor with aplastic anemia. Each CDR3 is given with its conserved first and last residue. The D gene is left open where the match is weak. Part of the rows lack a size; the others show once, few, many or a class for expanded clones.

j_gene	len	v_gene	abundance	d_gene	CDR3aa	CDR3nt
TRBJ2-2	16	TRBV19	NA	NA	CASSKRGAANTGELFF	TGTGCCAGTAGTAAGAGAGGGGCGGCGAACACCGGGGAGCTGTTTTTT
TRBJ1-6	14	TRBV19	many	NA	CASSINSDNSPLHF	TGTGCCAGTAGTATCAATTCTGATAATTCACCCCTCCACTTT
TRBJ2-7	12	TRBV10-3	many	TRBD1	CAIRGDRDEQYF	TGTGCCATCAGGGGGGACAGGGACGAGCAGTACTTC
TRBJ1-4	16	TRBV9	NA	TRBD1	CASSASAGTGDEKLFF	TGTGCCAGCAGCGCCTCCGCCGGGACAGGGGATGAAAAACTGTTTTTT
TRBJ2-3	17	TRBV19	NA	TRBD2	CASSTSPSGGTTDTQYF	TGTGCCAGTAGTACGTCTCCTAGCGGGGGGACCACAGATACGCAGTATTTT
TRBJ2-5	13	TRBV20-1	NA	NA	CSAHRDSQETQYF	TGCAGTGCTCATAGGGACTCCCAAGAGACCCAGTACTTC
TRBJ2-7	14	TRBV27	many	TRBD1	CASSLQGAGYEQYF	TGTGCCAGCAGTTTGCAGGGGGCGGGCTACGAGCAGTACTTC
TRBJ1-2	16	TRBV24-1	NA	TRBD1	CATSDAMGTGNYGYTF	TGTGCCACCAGTGACGCGATGGGGACAGGGAACTATGGCTACACCTTC
TRBJ2-7	13	TRBV25-1	NA	NA	CASSEGTPYEQYF	TGTGCCAGCAGTGAAGGGACACCCTACGAGCAGTACTTC
TRBJ2-3	14	TRBV11-3	NA	NA	CASSLGSGDNEQYF	TGTGCCAGCAGCTTAGGGTCGGGGGACAATGAGCAGTATTTT
TRBJ1-1	14	TRBV5-1	many	NA	CASSSRTANTEAFF	TGCGCCAGCAGCTCAAGGACAGCGAACACTGAAGCTTTCTTT
TRBJ1-1	12	TRBV2	NA	NA	CASSEGQGWAFF	TGTGCCAGCAGTGAAGGGCAGGGGTGGGCTTTCTTT
TRBJ1-6	13	TRBV7-3	NA	NA	CASSPNRDSPLHF	TGTGCCAGCAGCCCCAACAGGGATTCACCCCTCCACTTT
TRBJ1-5	17	TRBV28	NA	NA	CASSLIPGPNSNQPQHF	TGTGCCAGCAGTTTAATCCCAGGACCGAATAGCAATCAGCCCCAGCATTTT